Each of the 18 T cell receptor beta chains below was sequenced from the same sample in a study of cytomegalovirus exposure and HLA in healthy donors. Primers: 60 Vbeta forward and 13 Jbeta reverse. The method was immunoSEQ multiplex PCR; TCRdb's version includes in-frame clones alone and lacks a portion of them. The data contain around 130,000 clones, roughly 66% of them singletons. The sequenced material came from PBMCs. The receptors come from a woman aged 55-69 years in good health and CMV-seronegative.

CDR3 sequence: CASTLGQGGHQPQHF. CDR3 DNA: TGTGCCAGCACCTTGGGTCAGGGGGGTCATCAGCCCCAGCATTTT. The chain links TRBV6-1 to TRBJ1-5, with 7 bases that match TRBD1. The V segment lost 7 bases and the J segment 5 bases; nucleotides outside the gene matches: 11. CDR3 length equals 15 residues. From germline, CDR1 is MNHNS and CDR2 SASEGT.

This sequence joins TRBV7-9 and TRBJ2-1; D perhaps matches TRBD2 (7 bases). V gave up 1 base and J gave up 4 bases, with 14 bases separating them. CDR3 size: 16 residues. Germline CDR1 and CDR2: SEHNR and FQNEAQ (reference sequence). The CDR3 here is CASSLDGGGPYNEQFF. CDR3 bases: TGTGCCAGCAGCTTAGACGGCGGGGGCCCGTACAATGAGCAGTTCTTC. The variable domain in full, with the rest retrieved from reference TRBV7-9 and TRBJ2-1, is DTGVSQNPRHKITKRGQNVTFRCDPISEHNRLYWYRQTLGQGPEFLTYFQNEAQLEKSRLLSDRFSAERPKGSFSTLEIQRTEQGDSAMYLCASSLDGGGPYNEQFFGPGTRLTVL.

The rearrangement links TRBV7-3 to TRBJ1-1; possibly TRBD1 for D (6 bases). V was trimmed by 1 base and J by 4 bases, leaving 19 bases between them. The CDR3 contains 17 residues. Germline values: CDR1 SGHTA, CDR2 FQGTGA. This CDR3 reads CASSLKSGESEGTEAFF. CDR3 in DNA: TGTGCCAGCAGCTTAAAGTCAGGGGAATCGGAAGGCACTGAAGCTTTCTTT.

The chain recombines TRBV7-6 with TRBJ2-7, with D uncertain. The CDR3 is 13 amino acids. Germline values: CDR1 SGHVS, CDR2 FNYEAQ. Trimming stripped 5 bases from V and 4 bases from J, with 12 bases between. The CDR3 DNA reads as TGTGCCAGCAGCCTAGATGGAGAATACGAGCAGTACTTC. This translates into CASSLDGEYEQYF.

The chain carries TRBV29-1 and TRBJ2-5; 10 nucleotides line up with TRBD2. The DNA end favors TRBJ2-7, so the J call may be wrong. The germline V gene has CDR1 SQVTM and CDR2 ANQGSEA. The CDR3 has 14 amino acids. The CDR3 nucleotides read TGCAGCGTCCGAGAAGCGGGGGGGGCCTACGAGCAGTACTTC. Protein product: CSVREAGGAYEQYF.

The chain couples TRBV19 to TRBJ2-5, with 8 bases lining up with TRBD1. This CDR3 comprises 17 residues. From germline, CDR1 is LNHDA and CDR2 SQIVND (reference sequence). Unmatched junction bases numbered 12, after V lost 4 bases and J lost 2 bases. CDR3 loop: CASSRPPGTGYQETQYF. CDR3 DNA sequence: TGTGCCAGTAGTAGGCCCCCCGGGACAGGTTATCAAGAGACCCAGTACTTC.

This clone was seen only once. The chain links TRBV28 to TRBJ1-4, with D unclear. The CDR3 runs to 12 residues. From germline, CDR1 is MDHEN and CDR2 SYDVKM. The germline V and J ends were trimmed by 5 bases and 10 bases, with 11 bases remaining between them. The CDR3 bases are TGTGCCAGCAGTGCCCCCCGAGGAAAACTGTTTTTT. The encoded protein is CASSAPRGKLFF.

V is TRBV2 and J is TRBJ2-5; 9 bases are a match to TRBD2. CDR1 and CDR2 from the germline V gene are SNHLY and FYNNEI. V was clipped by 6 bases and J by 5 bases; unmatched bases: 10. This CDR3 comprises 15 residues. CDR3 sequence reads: CASRSVGLAVETQYF. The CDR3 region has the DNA TGTGCCAGCAGGTCGGTGGGACTAGCCGTGGAGACCCAGTACTTC. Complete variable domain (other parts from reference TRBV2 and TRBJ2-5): EPEVTQTPSHQVTQMGQEVILRCVPISNHLYFYWYRQILGQKVEFLVSFYNNEISEKSEIFDDQFSVERPDGSNFTLKIRSTKLEDSAMYFCASRSVGLAVETQYFGPGTRLLVL.

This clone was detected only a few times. The DNA for the CDR3 is TGCGCCAGCAGCTTGGCGGGGGTGCGGGGGACCACAGATACGCAGTATTTT. Its translation is CASSLAGVRGTTDTQYF. V gene TRBV5-1 combines with J gene TRBJ2-3; 7 nucleotides agree with TRBD2. Germline V lookup: CDR1 SGHRS, CDR2 YFSETQ. The CDR3 has 17 amino acids. V lost 0 bases to trimming and J lost 2 bases; unmatched junction nucleotides: 9.

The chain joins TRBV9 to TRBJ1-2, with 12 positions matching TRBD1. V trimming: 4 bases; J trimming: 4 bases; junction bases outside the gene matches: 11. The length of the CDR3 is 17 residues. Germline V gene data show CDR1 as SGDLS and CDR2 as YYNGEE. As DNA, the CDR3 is TGTGCCAGCAGCCCAGACCGGGACAGGGGGCTGGGCTATGGCTACACCTTC. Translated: CASSPDRDRGLGYGYTF.

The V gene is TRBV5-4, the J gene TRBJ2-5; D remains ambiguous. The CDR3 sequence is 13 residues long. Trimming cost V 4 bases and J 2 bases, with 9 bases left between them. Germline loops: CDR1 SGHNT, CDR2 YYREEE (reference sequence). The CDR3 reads CASSPTLQETQYF. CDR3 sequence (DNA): TGTGCCAGCAGCCCCACCCTACAAGAGACCCAGTACTTC.

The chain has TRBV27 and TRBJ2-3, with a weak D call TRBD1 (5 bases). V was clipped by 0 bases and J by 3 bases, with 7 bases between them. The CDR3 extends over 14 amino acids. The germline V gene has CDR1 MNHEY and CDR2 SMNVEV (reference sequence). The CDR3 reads CASSLSAGTDTQYF. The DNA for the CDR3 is TGTGCCAGCAGTTTATCGGCAGGGACAGATACGCAGTATTTT.

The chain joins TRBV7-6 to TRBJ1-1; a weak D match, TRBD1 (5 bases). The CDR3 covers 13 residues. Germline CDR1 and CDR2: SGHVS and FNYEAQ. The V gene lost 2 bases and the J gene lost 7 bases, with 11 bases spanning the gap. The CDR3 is CASSLFQGNEAFF. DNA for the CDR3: TGTGCCAGCAGCTTATTTCAGGGCAATGAAGCTTTCTTT.

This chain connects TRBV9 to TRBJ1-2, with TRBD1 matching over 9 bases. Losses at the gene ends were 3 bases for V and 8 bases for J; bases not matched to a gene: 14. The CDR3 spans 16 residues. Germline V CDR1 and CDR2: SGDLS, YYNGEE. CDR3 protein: CASSEPRTGEAKGYTF. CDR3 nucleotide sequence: TGTGCCAGCAGCGAACCCAGGACAGGGGAGGCTAAAGGCTACACCTTC.

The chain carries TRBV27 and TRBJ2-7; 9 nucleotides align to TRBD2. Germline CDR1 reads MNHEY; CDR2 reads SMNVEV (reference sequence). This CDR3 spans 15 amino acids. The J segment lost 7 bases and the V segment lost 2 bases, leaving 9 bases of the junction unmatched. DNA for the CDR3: TGTGCCAGCAGTTTAGACGCTAGCGGGACTGGGGAGCAGTACTTC. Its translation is CASSLDASGTGEQYF.

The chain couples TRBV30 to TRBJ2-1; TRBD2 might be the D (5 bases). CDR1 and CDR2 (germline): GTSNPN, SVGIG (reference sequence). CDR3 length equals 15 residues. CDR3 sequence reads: CAPATRPTRCNEQFF. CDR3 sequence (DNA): TGTGCGCCGGCCACTAGGCCCACTCGGTGCAATGAGCAGTTCTTC.

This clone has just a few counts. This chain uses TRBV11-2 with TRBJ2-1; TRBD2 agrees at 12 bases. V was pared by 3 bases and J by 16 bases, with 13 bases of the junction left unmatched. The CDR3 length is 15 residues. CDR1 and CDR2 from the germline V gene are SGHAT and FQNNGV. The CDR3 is CASSFARTASGGEFF. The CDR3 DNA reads TGTGCCAGCAGCTTTGCAAGGACGGCTAGCGGGGGGGAATTCTTC.

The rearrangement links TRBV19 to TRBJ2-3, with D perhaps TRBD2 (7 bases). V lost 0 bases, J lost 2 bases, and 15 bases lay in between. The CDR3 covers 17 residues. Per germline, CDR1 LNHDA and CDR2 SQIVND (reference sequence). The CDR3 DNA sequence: TGTGCCAGTAGTATAGATGGGGCGGGGGCCTTCACAGATACGCAGTATTTT. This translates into CASSIDGAGAFTDTQYF.